Here is one T cell receptor (beta chain) with its context. Its antigen is undetermined. The sample originates from a study of beta chain features in type 1 diabetes. As every portion of the isolated RNA was reverse transcribed, the sequencing read expressed TCRB transcripts. The method was immunoSEQ multiplex PCR; TCRdb's version includes in-frame clones alone and lacks a portion of them. This sample has roughly 400,000 clones, with over 13% found just once. There was one heparinised blood draw per donor, averaging approximately 120 mL. Stem cell-like memory, regulatory, central memory and naive CD4+ cells were sorted via CD45RO/CCR7/CD25/CD127/CD95/CD27. Germline V gene data show CDR1 as GTSNPN and CDR2 as SVGIG (reference sequence). The CDR3 totals 15 residues. With V trimmed by 8 bases and J by 0 bases, 5 bases remained unmatched. Study findings and constraints: There were fewer insertions and more deletions at the VDJ junctions of type 1 diabetes patients.

The receptor was derived from a woman aged 18-29 years in good health. The sequenced sample consisted of naive CD4+ T cells from blood. The V gene is TRBV30, the J gene TRBJ2-1, with 12 bases matching TRBD2. CDR3 nucleotides: TGTGCCGGGACTAGCGGGTATTCCTCCTACAATGAGCAGTTCTTC. This codes for CAGTSGYSSYNEQFF.